Shown below are 3 T cell receptor beta chains from a single sample sequenced in a study of shared clonotypes between healthy human individuals. Sequencing used immunoSEQ multiplex PCR; TCRdb keeps in-frame clones, though not all of them. The profile shows 2 million to 2.5 million clones, roughly 90% of them singletons. The sample was naive CD4+ T cells from PBMCs. Documented subset: CD45RA+ positively selected. Receptor source: a man aged 18 to 29 in good health. Some clones in this sample may be carry-over from other donors' samples.

V gene TRBV6-1 combines with J gene TRBJ2-3; D not certain. The V end was cut by 6 bases, the J end by 0 bases, with 13 bases between. The CDR3 has 15 amino acids. Germline V lookup: CDR1 MNHNS, CDR2 SASEGT. As DNA, the CDR3 is TGTGCCAGCAGGAATACAGTGACCAGCACAGATACGCAGTATTTT. Its translation: CASRNTVTSTDTQYF.

This chain connects TRBV29-1 to TRBJ2-3; D might be TRBD2 (5 bases). Germline CDR1 is SQVTM and CDR2 is ANQGSEA. V was clipped by 7 bases and J by 0 bases, with 11 bases between them. The CDR3 is made up of 13 amino acids. The CDR3 bases are TGCAGCGGGGCGGGCGGGAGCACAGATACGCAGTATTTT. It yields the protein CSGAGGSTDTQYF.

The sample holds one count of this clone. This CDR3 reads CASSYSQQGGTDTQYF. CDR3 coding DNA: TGTGCCAGCAGTTACTCACAACAGGGAGGCACAGATACGCAGTATTTT. This chain connects TRBV6-5 to TRBJ2-3, with a possible D match to TRBD1 (6 bases). V was trimmed by 0 bases and J by 1 base, leaving 11 bases between them. Germline CDR1 MNHEY, CDR2 SVGAGI. The CDR3 runs 16 residues.